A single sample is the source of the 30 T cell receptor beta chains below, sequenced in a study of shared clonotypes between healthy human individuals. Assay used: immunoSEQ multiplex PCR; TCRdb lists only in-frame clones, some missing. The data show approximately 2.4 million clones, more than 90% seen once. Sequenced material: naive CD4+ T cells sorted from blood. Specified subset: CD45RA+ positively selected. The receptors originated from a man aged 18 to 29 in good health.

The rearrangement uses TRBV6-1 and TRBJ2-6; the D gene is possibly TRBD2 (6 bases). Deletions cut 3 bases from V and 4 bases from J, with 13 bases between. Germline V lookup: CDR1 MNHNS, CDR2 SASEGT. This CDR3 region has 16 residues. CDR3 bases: TGTGCCAGCAGTGAGGGCCACGCGGGGGGGGCCAACGTCCTGACTTTC. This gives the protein CASSEGHAGGANVLTF.

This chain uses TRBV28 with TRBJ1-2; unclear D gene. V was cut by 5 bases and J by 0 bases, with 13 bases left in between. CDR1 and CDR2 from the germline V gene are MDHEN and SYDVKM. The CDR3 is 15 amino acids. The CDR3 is CASSARRIANYGYTF. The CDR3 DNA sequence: TGTGCCAGCAGTGCGAGGAGGATAGCTAACTATGGCTACACCTTC.

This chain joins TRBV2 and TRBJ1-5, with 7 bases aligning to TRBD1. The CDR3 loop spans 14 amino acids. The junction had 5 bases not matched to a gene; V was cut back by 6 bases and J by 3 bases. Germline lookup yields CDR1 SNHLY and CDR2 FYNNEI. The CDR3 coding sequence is TGTGCCAGCAGCAAGACAGGGTTCAATCAGCCCCAGCATTTT. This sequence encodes CASSKTGFNQPQHF.

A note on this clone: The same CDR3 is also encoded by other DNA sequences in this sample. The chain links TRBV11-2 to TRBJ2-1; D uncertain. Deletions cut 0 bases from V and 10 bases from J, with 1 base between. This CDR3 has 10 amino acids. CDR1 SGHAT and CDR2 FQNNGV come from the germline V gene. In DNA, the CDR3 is TGTGCCAGCAGCTTAGACGAGCAGTTCTTC. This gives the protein CASSLDEQFF.

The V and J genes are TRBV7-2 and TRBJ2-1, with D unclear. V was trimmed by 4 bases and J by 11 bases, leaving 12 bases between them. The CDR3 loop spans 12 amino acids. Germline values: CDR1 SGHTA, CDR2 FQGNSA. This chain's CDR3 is CASSSGNPKQFF. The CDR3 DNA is TGTGCCAGCAGCTCCGGCAACCCCAAGCAGTTCTTC.

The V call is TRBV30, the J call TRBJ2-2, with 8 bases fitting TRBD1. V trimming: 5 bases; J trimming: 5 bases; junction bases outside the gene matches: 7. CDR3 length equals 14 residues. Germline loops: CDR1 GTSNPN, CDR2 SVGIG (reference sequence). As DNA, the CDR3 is TGTGCCTGGGCGCAGGGGGCATGGACCGGGGAGCTGTTTTTT. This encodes CAWAQGAWTGELFF.

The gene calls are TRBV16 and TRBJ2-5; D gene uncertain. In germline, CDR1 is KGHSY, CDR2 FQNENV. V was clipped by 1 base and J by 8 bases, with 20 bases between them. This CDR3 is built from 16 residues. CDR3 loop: CASSQFVSQSATTQYF. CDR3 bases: TGTGCCAGCAGCCAATTTGTGTCACAGTCGGCGACCACCCAGTACTTC.

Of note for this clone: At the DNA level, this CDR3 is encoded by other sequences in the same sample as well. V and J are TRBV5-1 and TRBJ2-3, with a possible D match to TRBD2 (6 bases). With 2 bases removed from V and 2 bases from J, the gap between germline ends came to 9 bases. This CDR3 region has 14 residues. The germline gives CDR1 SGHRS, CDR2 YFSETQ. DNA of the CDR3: TGCGCCAGCAGCTTAGGCGGGATCACAGATACGCAGTATTTT. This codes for CASSLGGITDTQYF. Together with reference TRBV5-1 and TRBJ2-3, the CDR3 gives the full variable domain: KAGVTQTPRYLIKTRGQQVTLSCSPISGHRSVSWYQQTPGQGLQFLFEYFSETQRNKGNFPGRFSGRQFSNSRSEMNVSTLELGDSALYLCASSLGGITDTQYFGPGTRLTVL.

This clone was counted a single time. The CDR3 spells CASSTGLAGTDTQYF. In DNA form, the CDR3 reads TGTGCCAGCAGTACGGGACTAGCGGGGACAGATACGCAGTATTTT. V usage is TRBV6-5 and J usage is TRBJ2-3; 13 positions match TRBD2. Per germline, CDR1 MNHEY and CDR2 SVGAGI. The trim removed 5 bases at V and 3 bases at J, leaving 2 bases unmatched. This CDR3 spans 15 amino acids.

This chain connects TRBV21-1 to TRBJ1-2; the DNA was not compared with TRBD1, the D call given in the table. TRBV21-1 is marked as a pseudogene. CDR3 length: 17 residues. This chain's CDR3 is CASSNGWTGRGHYGYTF. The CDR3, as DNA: TGTGCCAGCAGCAATGGCTGGACAGGGCGGGGGCACTATGGCTACACCTTC.

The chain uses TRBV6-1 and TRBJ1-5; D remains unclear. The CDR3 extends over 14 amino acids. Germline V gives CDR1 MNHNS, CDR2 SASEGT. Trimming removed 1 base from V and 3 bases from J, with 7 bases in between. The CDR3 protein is CASSEGQNNQPQHF. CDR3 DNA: TGTGCCAGCAGTGAAGGGCAAAACAATCAGCCCCAGCATTTT.

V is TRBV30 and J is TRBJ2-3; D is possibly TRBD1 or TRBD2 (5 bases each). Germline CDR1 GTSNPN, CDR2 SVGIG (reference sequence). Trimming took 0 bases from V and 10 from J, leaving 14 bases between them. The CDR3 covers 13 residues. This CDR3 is CAWSVRGGEAQYF. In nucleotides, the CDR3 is TGTGCCTGGAGTGTACGGGGCGGCGAAGCGCAGTATTTT.

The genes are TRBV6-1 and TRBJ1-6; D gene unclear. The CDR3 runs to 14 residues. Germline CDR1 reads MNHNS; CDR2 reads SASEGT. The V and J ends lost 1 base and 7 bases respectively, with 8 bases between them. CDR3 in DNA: TGTGCCAGCAGTGAAGGCTGGGGAAATTCACCCCTCCACTTT. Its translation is CASSEGWGNSPLHF.

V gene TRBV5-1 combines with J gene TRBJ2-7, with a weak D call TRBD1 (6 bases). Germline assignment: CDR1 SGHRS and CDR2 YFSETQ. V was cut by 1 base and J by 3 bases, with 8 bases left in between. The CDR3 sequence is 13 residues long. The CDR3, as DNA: TGCGCCAGCAGCTTGTCACAGGGCTACGAGCAGTACTTC. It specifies CASSLSQGYEQYF.

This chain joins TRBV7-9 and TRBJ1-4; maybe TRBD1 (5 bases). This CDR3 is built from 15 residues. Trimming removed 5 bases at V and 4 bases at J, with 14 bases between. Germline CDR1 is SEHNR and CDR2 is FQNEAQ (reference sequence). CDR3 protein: CASSSRRGGNEKLFF. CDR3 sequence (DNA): TGTGCCAGCAGCAGCCGTAGGGGTGGTAATGAAAAACTGTTTTTT.

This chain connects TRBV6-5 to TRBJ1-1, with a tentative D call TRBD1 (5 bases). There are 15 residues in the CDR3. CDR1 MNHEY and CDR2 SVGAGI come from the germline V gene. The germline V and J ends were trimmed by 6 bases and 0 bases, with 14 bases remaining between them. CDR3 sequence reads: CASSSLTAMNTEAFF. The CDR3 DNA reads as TGTGCCAGCAGCTCCCTGACAGCCATGAACACTGAAGCTTTCTTT.

CDR3 in amino acids: CASSLDQGSGGYTF. The CDR3 DNA follows: TGTGCCAGCAGCTTGGATCAGGGCAGCGGAGGCTACACCTTC. The chain is built from TRBV5-4 and TRBJ1-2; D perhaps matches TRBD1 (5 bases). From germline, CDR1 is SGHNT and CDR2 YYREEE (reference sequence). The CDR3 is 14 amino acids. The ends were cut back, 0 bases at V and 8 bases at J, with 14 bases in the middle.

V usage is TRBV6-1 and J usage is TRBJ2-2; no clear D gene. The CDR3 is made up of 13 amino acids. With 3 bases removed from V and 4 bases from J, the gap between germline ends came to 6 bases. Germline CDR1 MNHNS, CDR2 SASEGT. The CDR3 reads CASSDRGTGELFF. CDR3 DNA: TGTGCCAGCAGTGACAGAGGCACCGGGGAGCTGTTTTTT.

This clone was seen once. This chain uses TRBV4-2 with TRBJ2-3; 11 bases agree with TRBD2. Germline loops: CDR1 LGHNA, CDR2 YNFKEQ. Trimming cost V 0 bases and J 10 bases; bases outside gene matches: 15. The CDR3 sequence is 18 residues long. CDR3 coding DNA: TGTGCCAGCAGCCAAGATGAATGGCTGCTAGCGGGGGGCCGGGCGCAGTATTTT. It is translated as CASSQDEWLLAGGRAQYF.

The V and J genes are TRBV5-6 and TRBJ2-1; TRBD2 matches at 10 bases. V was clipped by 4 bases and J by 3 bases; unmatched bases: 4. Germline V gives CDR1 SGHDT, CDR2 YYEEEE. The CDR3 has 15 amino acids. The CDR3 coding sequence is TGTGCCAGCAGCCTTAGCGGGGGGTTCTACAATGAGCAGTTCTTC. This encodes CASSLSGGFYNEQFF.

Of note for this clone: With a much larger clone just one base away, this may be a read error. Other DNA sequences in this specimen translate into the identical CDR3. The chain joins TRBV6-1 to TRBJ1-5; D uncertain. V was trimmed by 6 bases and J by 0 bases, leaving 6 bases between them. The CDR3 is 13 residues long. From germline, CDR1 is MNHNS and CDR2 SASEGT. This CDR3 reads CASSLDSNQPQHF. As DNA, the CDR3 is TGTGCCAGCAGCTTAGATAGCAATCAGCCCCAGCATTTT.

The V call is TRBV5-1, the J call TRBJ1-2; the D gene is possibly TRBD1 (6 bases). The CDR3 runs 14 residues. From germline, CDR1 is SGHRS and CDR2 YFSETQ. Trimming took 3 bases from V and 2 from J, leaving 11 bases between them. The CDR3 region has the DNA TGCGCCAGCAGCTACGGGGGCGACAACTATGGCTACACCTTC. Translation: CASSYGGDNYGYTF. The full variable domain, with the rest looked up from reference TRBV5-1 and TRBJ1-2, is KAGVTQTPRYLIKTRGQQVTLSCSPISGHRSVSWYQQTPGQGLQFLFEYFSETQRNKGNFPGRFSGRQFSNSRSEMNVSTLELGDSALYLCASSYGGDNYGYTFGSGTRLTVV.

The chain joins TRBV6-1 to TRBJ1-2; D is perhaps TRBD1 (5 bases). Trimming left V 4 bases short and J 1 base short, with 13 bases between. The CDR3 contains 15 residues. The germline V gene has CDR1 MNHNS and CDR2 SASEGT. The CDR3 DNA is TGTGCCAGCAGTGGGGGGATTATGTATAACTATGGCTACACCTTC. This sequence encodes CASSGGIMYNYGYTF.

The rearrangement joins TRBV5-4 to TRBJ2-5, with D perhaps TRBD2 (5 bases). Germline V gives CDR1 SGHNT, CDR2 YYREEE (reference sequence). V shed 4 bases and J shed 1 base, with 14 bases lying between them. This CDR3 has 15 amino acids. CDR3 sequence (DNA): TGTGCCAGCAGCAATAAGGACTGGTTCCAAGAGACCCAGTACTTC. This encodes CASSNKDWFQETQYF. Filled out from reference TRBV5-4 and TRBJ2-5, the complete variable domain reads ETGVTQSPTHLIKTRGQQVTLRCSSQSGHNTVSWYQQALGQGPQFIFQYYREEENGRGNFPPRFSGLQFPNYSSELNVNALELDDSALYLCASSNKDWFQETQYFGPGTRLLVL.

CDR3 sequence: CASSIGGRSEKLFF. The CDR3 DNA is TGTGCCAGTAGTATCGGGGGGCGAAGTGAAAAACTGTTTTTT. The chain couples TRBV19 to TRBJ1-4; tentatively, D is TRBD1 (6 bases). V shed 3 bases and J shed 7 bases, with 12 bases lying between them. The CDR3 contains 14 residues. Germline V gives CDR1 LNHDA, CDR2 SQIVND (reference sequence).

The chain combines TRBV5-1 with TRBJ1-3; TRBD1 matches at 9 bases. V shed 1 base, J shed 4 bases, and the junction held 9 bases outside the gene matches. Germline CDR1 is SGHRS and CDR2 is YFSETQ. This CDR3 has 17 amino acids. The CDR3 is CASSLQTGGQRGNTIYF. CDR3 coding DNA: TGCGCCAGCAGCTTGCAAACAGGGGGCCAGCGAGGAAACACCATATATTTT.

The CDR3 loop reads CASNSGQGAYEQYF. The CDR3 DNA is TGTGCCAGTAATTCCGGGCAGGGGGCCTACGAGCAGTACTTC. The chain has TRBV19 and TRBJ2-7; 7 bases align to TRBD1. V lost 7 bases to trimming and J lost 2 bases; unmatched junction nucleotides: 8. The CDR3 is made up of 14 amino acids. Germline loops: CDR1 LNHDA, CDR2 SQIVND (reference sequence). The entire variable domain, with the rest obtained from reference TRBV19 and TRBJ2-7, is as follows: DGGITQSPKYLFRKEGQNVTLSCEQNLNHDAMYWYRQDPGQGLRLIYYSQIVNDFQKGDIAEGYSVSREKKESFPLTVTSAQKNPTAFYLCASNSGQGAYEQYFGPGTRLTVT.

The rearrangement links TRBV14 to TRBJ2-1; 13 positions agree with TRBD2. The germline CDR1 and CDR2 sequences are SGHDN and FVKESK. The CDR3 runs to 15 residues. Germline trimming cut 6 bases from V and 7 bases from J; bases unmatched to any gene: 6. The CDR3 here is CASRLAGGPDNEQFF. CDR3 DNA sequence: TGTGCCAGCAGACTAGCGGGGGGGCCGGATAATGAGCAGTTCTTC.

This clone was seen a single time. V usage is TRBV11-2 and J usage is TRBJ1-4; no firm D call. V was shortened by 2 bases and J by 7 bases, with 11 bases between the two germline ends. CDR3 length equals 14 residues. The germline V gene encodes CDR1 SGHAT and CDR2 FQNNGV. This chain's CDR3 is CASSLQTRGEKLFF. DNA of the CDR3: TGTGCCAGCAGCTTACAGACCCGGGGTGAAAAACTGTTTTTT.

The CDR3 region has the DNA TGCAGTGCTGGGGGCGGGTCACCCCTCCACTTT. It codes for CSAGGGSPLHF. The chain is built from TRBV20-1 and TRBJ1-6, with D possibly TRBD1 on 6 matching bases. CDR3 length equals 11 residues. Trimming removed 5 bases at V and 10 bases at J, with 9 bases between. The germline V gene encodes CDR1 DFQATT and CDR2 SNEGSKA (reference sequence).